This T cell receptor (beta chain) was retrieved from a study of immunodeficiency (dated by TCRdb to between 2018 and 2020). About the full investigation: The repertoires were analyzed to search for VDJ recombination defects and oligoclonality. The full study reports these points: V-J pairing and productive entropy in CD4+ T cells appeared similar in patients and controls. In entropy comparisons, n=3 (open circles) was shown for patients versus healthy controls, and a thymic development effect was only suggested as possible. Based on top-100 and total clonotype frequencies, severe oligoclonality showed up in patient CD8+ T cells, whereas patient CD4+ T cells did not show severe oligoclonality.

Genomic DNA was extracted with the QIAamp DNA Blood Mini Kit and sent for immunoSEQ repertoire analysis. Multiplex PCR was used to amplify CDR3 regions from a standard amount of genomic DNA template. The PCR products underwent sequencing on an Illumina platform. The paper's processing steps were these. Alignment of sequences to a reference was performed, and V, D and J gene definitions were taken from IMGT. A nearest-neighbor clustering algorithm merged closely related sequences to remove PCR and sequencing errors. V, D and J usage was examined in productive unique and total sequences using ImmunoSEQ Analyzer tools along with R version 3.6.1. What TCRdb holds here is the immuneACCESS table cut down to in-frame rearrangements. Part of the clones is not present; checked against another copy, under half of the missing clones reflect an unresolved V gene, and the others are unexplained. The V and J calls and clone size were taken over from that table, and D and trimming were inferred from the DNA. This sample has 1,300 to 1,500 clones in its table, and 90% to 97% of those were observed once. The ten most abundant clones make up about 1.2% of the sample.

Before TCR sequencing, CD3+CD4+ T cells were sorted from fresh PBMCs. V is cut back by 4 bases and J by 6 bases, with 5 bases in the junction unmatched. The germline V gene supplies CDR1 SGHDT and CDR2 YYEEEE. Taken from cysteine to phenylalanine, the CDR3 has 13 residues. The DNA shown is the 39-base CDR3, in frame from base 1. Points on this clone: What antigen it recognizes has not been identified. No base quality values were provided; no much bigger clone lies one nucleotide off.

This chain joins TRBV5-6 to TRBJ1-2; TRBD1 agrees with 8 junctional bases. This sequence was found in a girl aged 2-10 years. The sequenced sample was CD4+ T cells from blood. This receptor carries the CDR3 CASSLDRGNGYTF. The bases read TGTGCCAGCAGCCTCGACAGGGGCAATGGCTACACCTTC.